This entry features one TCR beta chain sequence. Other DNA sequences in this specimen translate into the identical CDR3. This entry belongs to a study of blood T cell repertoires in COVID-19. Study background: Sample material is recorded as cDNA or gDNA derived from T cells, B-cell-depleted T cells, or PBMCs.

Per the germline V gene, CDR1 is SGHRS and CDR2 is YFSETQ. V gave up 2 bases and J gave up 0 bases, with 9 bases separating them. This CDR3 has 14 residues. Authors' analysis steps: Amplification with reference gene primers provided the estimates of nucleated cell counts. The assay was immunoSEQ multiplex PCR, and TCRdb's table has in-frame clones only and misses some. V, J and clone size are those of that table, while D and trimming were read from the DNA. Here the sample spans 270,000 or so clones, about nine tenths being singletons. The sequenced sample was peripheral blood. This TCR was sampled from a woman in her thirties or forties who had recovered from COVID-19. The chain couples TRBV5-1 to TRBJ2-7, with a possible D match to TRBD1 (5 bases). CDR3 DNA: TGCGCCAGCAGCTTTGACAGCAACTCCTACGAGCAGTACTTC. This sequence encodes CASSFDSNSYEQYF.